The text below deals with one TCR beta chain. Those enrolled, adults aged roughly 18 to 90 years, came from about two dozen US areas. Two negative PCRs, clearance, or symptom resolution characterized the recovered Cohort 3 donors. The CDR3 has 14 residues. Germline V lookup: CDR1 GTSNPN, CDR2 SVGIG (reference sequence). V lost 2 bases, J lost 6 bases, and 4 bases stayed unmatched. This entry belongs to a study of blood T cell repertoires in COVID-19. Turning to the study itself: In each case, the material was cDNA or gDNA derived from T cells, B-cell-depleted T cells, or PBMCs.

Source study methods: Counts of nucleated cells, estimated from reference gene primer amplification, were obtained. Profiling relied on immunoSEQ multiplex PCR, and the TCRdb table lists in-frame clones only, not all of them. That table furnishes V, J and clone size, whereas the DNA furnished D and trimming. The profile shows roughly 290,000 clones, about nine tenths of them singletons. The chain recombines TRBV30 with TRBJ1-5, with TRBD1 identical over 10 bases. This clonotype was sampled from a woman aged 40-49 years who had recovered from COVID-19. Sequencing was done on a sample of PBMCs or T cells enriched from blood (not recorded which). The CDR3 DNA reads as TGTGCCTGGAGTCCCGGGACAGGGGCTCAGCCCCAGCATTTT. It yields the protein CAWSPGTGAQPQHF.